Included here is one T cell receptor beta chain sequence, with context. This record comes from a study of blood T cell repertoires in COVID-19. Overall study context: Acute and convalescent COVID-19 specimens originated in the United States, Italy and Spain.

How the authors handled the data: Nucleated cell counts were estimated from reference gene primer amplification. The table came from immunoSEQ multiplex PCR; TCRdb's copy has only in-frame clones and leaves some out. D and trimming come from the DNA, and the V and J calls and clone size come from that table. Counted here are under 250,000 clones, approximately 77% occurring once; the ten biggest clones make up less than 4%. The V gene's germline CDR1 is MDHEN and CDR2 SYDVKM. This CDR3 contains 17 residues. Trimming removed 4 bases at V and 1 base at J, with 17 bases between. The specimen was peripheral blood. The TCR sequence derives from a woman aged 80 or older with acute or convalescent COVID-19. V gene TRBV28 combines with J gene TRBJ1-5; perhaps TRBD1 as D (5 bases). The CDR3 bases are TGTGCCAGCAGTTCCTTCGAAGGGGTTGGGAGCAATCAGCCCCAGCATTTT. The encoded protein is CASSSFEGVGSNQPQHF.